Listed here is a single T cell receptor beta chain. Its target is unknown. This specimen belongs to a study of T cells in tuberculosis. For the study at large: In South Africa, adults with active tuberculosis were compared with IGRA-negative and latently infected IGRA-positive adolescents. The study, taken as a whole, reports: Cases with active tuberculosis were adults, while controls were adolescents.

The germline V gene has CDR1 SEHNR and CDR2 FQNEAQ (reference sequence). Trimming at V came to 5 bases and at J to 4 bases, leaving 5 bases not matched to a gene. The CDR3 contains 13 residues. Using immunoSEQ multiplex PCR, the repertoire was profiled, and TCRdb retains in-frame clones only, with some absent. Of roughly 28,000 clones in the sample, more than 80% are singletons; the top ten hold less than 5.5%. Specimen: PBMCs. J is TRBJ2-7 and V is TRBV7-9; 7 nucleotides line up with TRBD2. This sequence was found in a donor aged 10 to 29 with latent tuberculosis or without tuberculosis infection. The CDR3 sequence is CASSPAGRYEQYF. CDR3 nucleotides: TGTGCCAGCAGCCCAGCGGGGAGGTACGAGCAGTACTTC.